The entry below describes one T cell receptor beta chain. Trimming removed 1 base from V and 8 bases from J, with 2 bases in between. The germline V gene has CDR1 KGHDR and CDR2 SFDVKD. The CDR3 has 11 amino acids. These data belong to a study of blood T cell repertoires in COVID-19. Across the study: The United States, Italy and Spain were the sources of the acute and convalescent COVID-19 samples. The analysed material was cDNA or gDNA that came from T cells, B-cell-depleted T cells, or PBMCs.

Per the authors' pipeline: Nucleated cell counts were estimated from reference gene primer amplification. This table comes from immunoSEQ multiplex PCR, and its TCRdb copy is limited to in-frame clones, with some not included. D and trimming come from the DNA, and the V and J calls and clone size come from that table. The table records tens of thousands of clones, 80% to 90% of them present only once. Material: peripheral blood. This rearrangement joins TRBV24-1 to TRBJ2-1; unclear D gene. The receptor comes from a man aged 30 to 45 with active or convalescent COVID-19. The DNA for the CDR3 is TGTGCCACCAGTGATTTCGATGAGCAGTTCTTC. Its protein is CATSDFDEQFF.